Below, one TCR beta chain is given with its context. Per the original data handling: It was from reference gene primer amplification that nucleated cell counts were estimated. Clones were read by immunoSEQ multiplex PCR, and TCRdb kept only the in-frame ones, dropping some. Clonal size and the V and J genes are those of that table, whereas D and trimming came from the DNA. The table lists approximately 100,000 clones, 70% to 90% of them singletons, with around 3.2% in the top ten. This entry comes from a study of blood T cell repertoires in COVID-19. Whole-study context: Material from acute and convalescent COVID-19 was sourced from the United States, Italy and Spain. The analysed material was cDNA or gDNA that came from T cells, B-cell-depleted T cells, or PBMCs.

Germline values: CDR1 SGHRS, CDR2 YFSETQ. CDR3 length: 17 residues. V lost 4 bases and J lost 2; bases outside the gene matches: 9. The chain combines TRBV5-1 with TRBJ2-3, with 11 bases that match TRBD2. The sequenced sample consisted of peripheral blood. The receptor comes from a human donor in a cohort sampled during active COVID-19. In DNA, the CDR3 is TGCGCCAGCAGCCGGACCCCTAGCGGGGGGCCCACAGATACGCAGTATTTT. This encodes CASSRTPSGGPTDTQYF.